These 9 T cell receptor beta chains share one sample of origin, sequenced in a study of T cell responses to AZD1222 COVID-19 vaccine. The table came from immunoSEQ multiplex PCR; TCRdb's copy has only in-frame clones and leaves some out. The sample lists 150,000 to 180,000 clones, roughly 90% occurring once. Sequenced material: peripheral blood, taken on day 0 of MenACWY control vaccination. The receptors here all came from an adult in good health.

V usage is TRBV7-2 and J usage is TRBJ2-7; no clear D. CDR3 length: 12 residues. V dropped 4 bases and J dropped 4 bases, with 8 bases sitting between them. Germline CDR1 reads SGHTA; CDR2 reads FQGNSA. The CDR3 DNA sequence: TGTGCCAGCAGCTCCTCCATTTACGAGCAGTACTTC. Amino acid sequence: CASSSSIYEQYF.

The chain carries TRBV28 and TRBJ1-3, with a tentative D call TRBD1 (5 bases). The V gene's germline CDR1 is MDHEN and CDR2 SYDVKM. Deletions cut 4 bases from V and 4 bases from J, with 14 bases between. This CDR3 region has 15 residues. The chain's CDR3 is CASSSPGTAGNTIYF. DNA of the CDR3: TGTGCCAGCAGTTCTCCGGGGACGGCAGGAAACACCATATATTTT.

The chain joins TRBV27 to TRBJ2-7; D is perhaps TRBD2 (5 bases). The length of the CDR3 is 13 residues. Trimming removed 5 bases at V and 6 bases at J, with 14 bases between. In germline, CDR1 is MNHEY, CDR2 SMNVEV (reference sequence). The CDR3: CASSTLLAGEQYF. The CDR3 DNA reads TGTGCCAGCAGTACCCTACTCGCGGGCGAGCAGTACTTC.

J is TRBJ1-2 and V is TRBV18, with TRBD1 identical over 10 bases. The CDR3 runs 14 residues. With V trimmed by 4 bases and J by 6 bases, 5 bases remained unmatched. Germline loops: CDR1 KGHSH, CDR2 LQKENI. The CDR3 protein is CASSRETGGDGYTF. CDR3 DNA sequence: TGTGCCAGCTCACGCGAGACAGGGGGCGATGGCTACACCTTC.

The CDR3 loop reads CASTDPVGQFF. The DNA of the CDR3 is TGTGCCAGCACCGACCCGGTAGGGCAGTTCTTC. The chain employs TRBV28 and TRBJ2-1; no firm D call. CDR1 MDHEN and CDR2 SYDVKM come from the germline V gene. The CDR3 is 11 residues long. V was cut by 7 bases and J by 12 bases, with 13 bases left in between.

The gene calls are TRBV11-1 and TRBJ2-5; 7 bases map to TRBD1. The CDR3 totals 14 residues. Per germline, CDR1 SGHAT and CDR2 FQDESV (reference sequence). The junction had 4 bases not matched to a gene; V was cut back by 5 bases and J by 1 base. CDR3 region: CASSERDSQETQYF. The CDR3 nucleotides read TGTGCCAGCAGCGAACGGGACAGCCAAGAGACCCAGTACTTC.

This clone showed up just a few times. The chain recombines TRBV19 with TRBJ1-1, with 7 bases that match TRBD1. Per the germline V gene, CDR1 is LNHDA and CDR2 is SQIVND (reference sequence). Losses at the gene ends were 5 bases for V and 10 bases for J; bases not matched to a gene: 7. CDR3 length: 12 residues. The CDR3 sequence: CASSAPRGAAFF. DNA for the CDR3: TGTGCCAGTAGTGCCCCCAGGGGGGCAGCTTTCTTT.

Concerning this clone itself: This sample also contains other DNA sequences that code for the same CDR3. The chain carries TRBV5-1 and TRBJ1-5; D not certain. This CDR3 comprises 14 residues. Trimming left V 0 bases short and J 5 bases short, with 9 bases between. CDR1 is SGHRS and CDR2 is YFSETQ in the germline V gene. As DNA, the CDR3 is TGCGCCAGCAGCTTGGGAGGAGGTGATCAGCCCCAGCATTTT. Encoded protein: CASSLGGGDQPQHF. The full variable domain, completed using reference TRBV5-1 and TRBJ1-5, is KAGVTQTPRYLIKTRGQQVTLSCSPISGHRSVSWYQQTPGQGLQFLFEYFSETQRNKGNFPGRFSGRQFSNSRSEMNVSTLELGDSALYLCASSLGGGDQPQHFGDGTRLSIL.

This chain joins TRBV19 and TRBJ2-3, with 8 nucleotides matching TRBD2. The junction had 8 bases not matched to a gene; V was cut back by 4 bases and J by 2 bases. Germline values: CDR1 LNHDA, CDR2 SQIVND (reference sequence). CDR3 length: 16 residues. The CDR3 loop is CASSTRWREVTDTQYF. The CDR3 nucleotides are TGTGCCAGTAGTACCCGCTGGCGGGAGGTCACAGATACGCAGTATTTT.